This section outlines one TCR beta chain sequence together with its context. As yet, its antigen is unknown. No conserved phenylalanine or tryptophan is present at the end of the CDR3, so a read error is the likely explanation. Because the CDR3's place on the DNA is in doubt, the DNA is left out and the CDR3 is given as listed by TCRdb. This sample is drawn from a study of cytomegalovirus exposure and HLA in healthy donors. Study-level points and caveats: According to the study, 150 to 200 TCR beta chains were cytomegalovirus-associated.

With 60 Vbeta and 13 Jbeta primers, the PCR was carried out. Sequencing used immunoSEQ multiplex PCR; TCRdb keeps in-frame clones, though not all of them. The sample lists about 150,000 clones; around 87% were seen once. Sequencing was carried out using PBMCs. This TCR was recovered from a woman in her 30s in good health and CMV-seronegative.

CDR3 residues: CASSGLPGTRHLL. The chain combines TRBV2 with TRBJ1-2; TRBD1, the table's D call, lacks a check against the DNA. The CDR3 has 13 amino acids, counting both end residues. The germline V gene has CDR1 SNHLY and CDR2 FYNNEI.